This is a list of T cell receptor beta chains from one sample in a study of beta chain features in type 1 diabetes. Clones were sequenced by immunoSEQ multiplex PCR, and TCRdb holds only the in-frame ones, with some missing. Altogether 35,000 to 45,000 clones are present, approximately 70% being singletons, with the ten largest covering about 1.7%. The specimen sequenced was Tregs from blood. Source of these receptors: a man aged 30-40 years with type 1 diabetes. Some clones in this sample may be carry-over from other donors' samples. CDR3s include the opening cysteine and the closing phenylalanine or tryptophan. The D gene is left open where the match is weak. The size of a clone is reported for some rows only, either as once, few or many, or as a class for expanded clones.

clone size	D gene	V gene	J gene	CDR3 protein	CDR3 DNA
-	-	TRBV19	TRBJ2-1	CASSDRRDEQFF	TGTGCCAGTTCGGACAGGAGGGATGAGCAGTTCTTC
-	TRBD1	TRBV9	TRBJ2-7	CASSPDRGFEQYF	TGTGCCAGCAGCCCGGACAGGGGGTTCGAGCAGTACTTC
few	-	TRBV5-1	TRBJ1-5	CASSLAGRDQPQHF	TGCGCCAGCAGCTTGGCTGGCAGGGATCAGCCCCAGCATTTT
-	-	TRBV6-5	TRBJ2-7	CASRSTRMYEQYF	TGTGCCAGCAGGTCCACTCGTATGTACGAGCAGTACTTC
-	-	TRBV7-9	TRBJ2-7	CASSRTGAYEQYF	TGTGCCAGCAGCCGGACGGGAGCCTACGAGCAGTACTTC
-	TRBD2	TRBV10-3	TRBJ2-1	CAIKGTSGYNEQFF	TGTGCCATCAAGGGGACTAGCGGGTACAATGAGCAGTTCTTC
few	TRBD1	TRBV10-2	TRBJ2-3	CASRSLGQGEADTQYF	TGCGCCAGCAGATCCCTCGGACAGGGGGAGGCGGATACGCAGTATTTT
-	-	TRBV19	TRBJ2-7	CASSLGAELEQYF	TGTGCCAGTAGCTTGGGGGCAGAACTCGAGCAGTACTTC
-	TRBD1	TRBV6-6	TRBJ2-7	CASSPDWGQADHEQYF	TGTGCCAGCAGTCCGGACTGGGGACAGGCGGACCACGAGCAGTACTTC
-	-	TRBV14	TRBJ2-1	CASSPRSGNEQFF	TGTGCCAGCAGCCCCAGATCAGGCAATGAGCAGTTCTTC
-	-	TRBV11-2	TRBJ2-3	CASSLRVVGGTDTQYF	TGTGCCAGCAGCCTAAGGGTTGTAGGAGGGACAGATACGCAGTATTTT
-	-	TRBV7-3	TRBJ1-2	CASSLSSGARTRSYGYTF	TGTGCCAGCAGCTTAAGTTCTGGGGCTAGAACACGAAGCTATGGCTACACCTTC
few	TRBD1	TRBV28	TRBJ1-2	CASSQGQNYGYTF	TGTGCCAGCAGCCAGGGACAGAACTATGGCTACACCTTC
-	-	TRBV6-6	TRBJ2-3	CASSYPAGRTDTQYF	TGTGCCAGCAGTTACCCGGCGGGGCGCACAGATACGCAGTATTTT
-	-	TRBV2	TRBJ2-7	CASQRLSYEQYF	TGTGCTTCGCAGCGGCTTTCTTACGAGCAGTACTTC
-	TRBD1	TRBV9	TRBJ1-5	CASSVDGQGNQPQHF	TGTGCCAGCAGCGTAGACGGACAGGGGAATCAGCCCCAGCATTTT
-	TRBD1	TRBV5-4	TRBJ1-4	CASSSATGTGEEKLFF	TGTGCCAGCAGCTCCGCAACCGGGACAGGGGAAGAAAAACTGTTTTTT
-	-	TRBV18	TRBJ1-5	CASSSGDRQPQHF	TGTGCCAGCTCTTCGGGGGATAGGCAGCCCCAGCATTTT
few	TRBD1	TRBV30	TRBJ1-6	CAWRGTVGNSPLHF	TGTGCCTGGAGAGGGACAGTCGGTAATTCACCCCTCCACTTT
-	-	TRBV2	TRBJ1-3	CASNLPRGAGNTIYF	TGTGCCAGCAACTTACCTCGGGGTGCCGGAAACACCATATATTTT
-	-	TRBV29-1	TRBJ2-3	CSVKALVSTDTQYF	TGCAGCGTCAAGGCACTAGTGAGCACAGATACGCAGTATTTT
-	-	TRBV5-4	TRBJ1-2	CASSPDRNYGYTF	TGTGCCAGCAGCCCAGACAGGAACTATGGCTACACCTTC
-	-	TRBV20-1	TRBJ2-1	CSASLNEQFF	TGCAGTGCTAGTCTCAATGAGCAGTTCTTC
-	-	TRBV6-5	TRBJ2-1	CASKNSWYEQFF	TGTGCCAGCAAGAATAGTTGGTATGAGCAGTTCTTC
-	-	TRBV5-1	TRBJ2-7	CASSKQSSYEQYF	TGCGCCAGCAGCAAACAGAGCTCCTACGAGCAGTACTTC
-	TRBD1	TRBV5-1	TRBJ2-1	CASSLSGGQYVNEQFF	TGCGCCAGCAGCTTATCAGGGGGCCAGTACGTCAATGAGCAGTTCTTC
-	-	TRBV7-2	TRBJ1-5	CASSRPGGNQPQHF	TGTGCCAGCAGCCGACCCGGGGGCAATCAGCCCCAGCATTTT
few	-	TRBV19	TRBJ2-2	CASSMGGLGTGELFF	TGTGCCAGTAGTATGGGGGGGCTGGGCACCGGGGAGCTGTTTTTT
-	-	TRBV9	TRBJ1-6	CASSVGATGRGLSPLHF	TGTGCCAGCAGCGTAGGAGCCACCGGGCGGGGGCTGTCACCCCTCCACTTT
few	-	TRBV7-2	TRBJ1-5	CASSLQGSNQPQHF	TGTGCCAGCAGCTTACAGGGAAGCAATCAGCCCCAGCATTTT
-	TRBD2	TRBV7-2	TRBJ2-3	CASSRLAGGDTQYF	TGTGCCAGCAGTCGACTAGCGGGGGGGGATACGCAGTATTTT
-	TRBD2	TRBV4-1	TRBJ2-1	CASSQETSVQFEQFF	TGCGCCAGCAGCCAAGAGACTAGCGTTCAATTCGAGCAGTTCTTC
-	-	TRBV5-8	TRBJ2-2	CASSLGAVGTGELFF	TGTGCCAGCAGCTTGGGGGCCGTGGGCACCGGGGAGCTGTTTTTT
-	-	TRBV6-5	TRBJ1-2	CASSYSFRSYGYTF	TGTGCCAGCAGTTACTCGTTTAGGAGCTATGGCTACACCTTC
few	-	TRBV12-2	TRBJ2-7	CASRSGPGSKTEQYF	TGTGCAAGTCGCTCCGGGCCAGGGTCAAAAACGGAGCAGTACTTC
few	-	TRBV6-1	TRBJ2-7	CASGVRAPSLEQYF	TGTGCCAGCGGCGTGAGGGCTCCCTCCCTCGAGCAGTACTTC
-	-	TRBV30	TRBJ2-6	CAHSGGGSGANVLTF	TGTGCCCACTCCGGTGGAGGGTCTGGGGCCAACGTCCTGACTTTC
once	TRBD2	TRBV4-1	TRBJ2-4	CASSQSTSGENIQYF	TGCGCCAGCAGCCAGTCGACTAGCGGGGAAAACATTCAGTACTTC
-	-	TRBV28	TRBJ2-7	CASSPTFRDPYEQYF	TGTGCCAGCAGTCCTACTTTTCGGGATCCCTACGAGCAGTACTTC
few	-	TRBV7-9	TRBJ2-1	CASSPSQGFNEQFF	TGTGCCAGCAGCCCCAGCCAGGGGTTCAATGAGCAGTTCTTC
-	-	TRBV4-2	TRBJ1-3	CASSQLGAGARGNTIYF	TGTGCCAGCAGCCAACTGGGGGCAGGGGCCCGTGGAAACACCATATATTTT
-	-	TRBV7-2	TRBJ2-3	CASSLFGTDTQYF	TGTGCCAGCAGCTTGTTCGGCACAGATACGCAGTATTTT
-	TRBD1	TRBV19	TRBJ2-7	CASRSGTGVYEQYF	TGTGCCAGTAGATCCGGGACAGGAGTTTACGAGCAGTACTTC
few	-	TRBV6-1	TRBJ1-2	CASSALIYTF	TGTGCCAGCAGTGCCCTTATCTACACCTTC
-	-	TRBV6-5	TRBJ1-4	CASTRFQGEKLFF	TGTGCCAGTACCAGGTTCCAGGGTGAAAAACTGTTTTTT
-	TRBD1	TRBV23-1	TRBJ2-7	CASSQSGQGAKSYEQYF	TGCGCCAGCAGTCAATCGGGCCAGGGGGCAAAGTCCTACGAGCAGTACTTC
few	TRBD2	TRBV7-2	TRBJ2-7	CASSPQAGPTEEQYF	TGTGCCAGCAGCCCCCAAGCGGGGCCTACGGAGGAGCAGTACTTC
-	TRBD2	TRBV29-1	TRBJ2-5	CSVEVGLAGGWGETQYF	TGCAGCGTTGAGGTGGGACTAGCGGGGGGGTGGGGAGAGACCCAGTACTTC
-	TRBD2	TRBV11-2	TRBJ2-1	CASSQAGGSAYNEQFF	TGTGCCAGCAGCCAAGCGGGGGGTAGCGCCTACAATGAGCAGTTCTTC
few	-	TRBV10-2	TRBJ1-6	CASSEEGTTNGSPLHF	TGCGCCAGCAGTGAGGAGGGGACAACCAACGGATCACCCCTCCACTTT
-	-	TRBV4-1	TRBJ1-6	CASSQGVGGSPLHF	TGCGCCAGCAGCCAAGGGGTGGGGGGTTCACCCCTCCACTTT
-	-	TRBV15	TRBJ2-1	CATSSGGYNEQFF	TGTGCCACCAGCAGCGGGGGATACAATGAGCAGTTCTTC
few	-	TRBV29-1	TRBJ1-1	CSGRRNTEAFF	TGCAGCGGGAGAAGGAACACTGAAGCTTTCTTT
-	TRBD1	TRBV7-2	TRBJ2-7	CASSLTGTYEQYF	TGTGCCAGCAGCTTGACAGGGACCTACGAGCAGTACTTC